This note documents a single TCR beta chain sequence. Antigen unknown. The data were obtained in a study of blood T cells in healthy people across ages. Study-wide results and caveats: It was not possible, with unsorted PBMCs, to conclusively compare naive and antigen-experienced cells. Observed TCR beta diversity per million T cells went down as age went up. This fall followed a roughly linear course with age.

Staff drew around 10 milliliters of peripheral blood from each donor. Using a J-beta primer mix together with a sample-barcoded 5' primer, a second PCR was run for about 6 to 12 cycles. TCRdb used MiXCR to reprocess the 5' RACE reads, holding one entry per CDR3 protein. The sample contains fewer than 800,000 distinct CDR3 sequences, roughly 21% of which appear only once. This receptor was identified in a man between 70 and 80 years old in good health. The sequencing input was blood.

CDR3 in DNA: TGTGCCAGTAGTATGTGGGTTCTTGCGGGAGGGCCCACCGGGGAGCTGTTTTTT. Its translation: CASSMWVLAGGPTGELFF. The rearrangement joins TRBV19 to TRBJ2-2; 9 nucleotides line up with TRBD2. The CDR3 is 18 residues long. Germline CDR1 and CDR2: LNHDA and SQIVND (reference sequence). V lost 3 bases and J lost 4; bases outside the gene matches: 12.